Below are 3 T cell receptor beta chains sequenced from a single sample in a study of beta chain features in type 1 diabetes. The isolated RNA, all of it, was reverse transcribed, so expressed TCRB transcripts were what got sequenced. Produced via immunoSEQ multiplex PCR; TCRdb's table is partial and in-frame only. Of 60,000 to 75,000 clones listed, about 55% are singletons. The sequenced sample was Tregs from blood. These receptor sequences come from a woman aged 18-29 years in good health.

The V gene is TRBV7-3, the J gene TRBJ1-5, with D possibly TRBD1 on 5 matching bases. V was shortened by 3 bases and J by 4 bases, with 13 bases between the two germline ends. CDR1 is SGHTA, CDR2 FQGTGA, per germline. The CDR3 covers 15 residues. The CDR3 DNA sequence: TGTGCCAGCAGCTTTACAGGTTTGGGGAATCAGCCCCAGCATTTT. This encodes CASSFTGLGNQPQHF.

Relative to its sample, this clone is medium-sized. V gene TRBV27 combines with J gene TRBJ1-4, with TRBD1 matching over 8 bases. The CDR3 consists of 13 residues. CDR1 and CDR2 from the germline V gene are MNHEY and SMNVEV (reference sequence). The V and J ends lost 9 bases and 5 bases, in that order; junction bases with no gene match: 5. DNA for the CDR3: TGTGCCAGGTGCAGACAGGGGAATGAAAAACTGTTTTTT. It is translated as CARCRQGNEKLFF.

This chain uses TRBV5-1 with TRBJ2-7; no firm D call. Trimming pared 3 bases from V and 6 bases from J, leaving 13 bases between. CDR1 is SGHRS and CDR2 is YFSETQ in the germline V gene. The CDR3 covers 13 residues. The CDR3 region is CASSSQAPSEQYF. For the CDR3, the DNA is TGCGCCAGCAGCTCACAAGCTCCTAGCGAGCAGTACTTC.